The T cell receptor beta chain under discussion was sequenced for a study of blood T cell repertoires in COVID-19. Study-level background: Samples of COVID-19 (acute and convalescent) were obtained from the United States, Italy and Spain. PBMCs, B-cell-depleted T cells, or T cells were the source of the cDNA or gDNA that made up the material.

The CDR3 consists of 15 residues. CDR1 and CDR2 from the germline V gene are SGHNT and YENEEA. V dropped 4 bases and J dropped 0 bases, with 12 bases sitting between them. Source study methods: Reference gene primers were amplified, and this amplification served to estimate nucleated cell counts. The method was immunoSEQ multiplex PCR; TCRdb's version includes in-frame clones alone and lacks a portion of them. V, J and clone size are those of that table, while D and trimming were read from the DNA. Altogether about 200,000 clones are present, approximately 80% being singletons, with the ten largest covering roughly 6.9%.

The sequenced sample was peripheral blood. V is TRBV11-3 and J is TRBJ1-1; D is unresolved. The TCR sequence derives from a human donor with acute or convalescent COVID-19. The donor label of this sample is uncertain. CDR3 in amino acids: CASSSTGGLNTEAFF. CDR3 coding DNA: TGTGCCAGCAGCTCTACCGGCGGCCTGAACACTGAAGCTTTCTTT.